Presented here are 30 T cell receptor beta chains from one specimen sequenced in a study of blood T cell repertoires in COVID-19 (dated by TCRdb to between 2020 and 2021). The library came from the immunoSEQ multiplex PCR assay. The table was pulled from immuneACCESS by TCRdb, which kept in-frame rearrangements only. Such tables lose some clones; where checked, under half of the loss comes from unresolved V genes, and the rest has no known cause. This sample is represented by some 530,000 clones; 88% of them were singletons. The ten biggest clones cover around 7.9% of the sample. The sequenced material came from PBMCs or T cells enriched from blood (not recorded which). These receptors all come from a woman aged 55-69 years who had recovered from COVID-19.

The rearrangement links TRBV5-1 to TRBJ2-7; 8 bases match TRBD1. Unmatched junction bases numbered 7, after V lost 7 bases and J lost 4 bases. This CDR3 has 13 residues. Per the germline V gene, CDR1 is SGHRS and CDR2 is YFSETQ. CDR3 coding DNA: TGCGCCAGCCGACAGGGGACCTTTTACGAGCAGTACTTC. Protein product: CASRQGTFYEQYF.

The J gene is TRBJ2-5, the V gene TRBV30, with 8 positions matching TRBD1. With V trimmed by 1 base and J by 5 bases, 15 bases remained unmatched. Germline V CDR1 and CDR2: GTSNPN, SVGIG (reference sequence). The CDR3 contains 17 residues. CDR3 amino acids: CAWSAPGDRGLRETQYF. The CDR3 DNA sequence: TGTGCCTGGAGTGCTCCGGGAGACAGGGGATTACGGGAGACCCAGTACTTC.

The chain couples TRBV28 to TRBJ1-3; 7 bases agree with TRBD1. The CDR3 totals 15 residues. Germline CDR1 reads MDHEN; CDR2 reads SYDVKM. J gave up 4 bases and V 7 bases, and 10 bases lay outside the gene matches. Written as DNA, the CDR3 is TGTGCCAGCACCCCTCCCGGGACAGTAGGAAACACCATATATTTT. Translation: CASTPPGTVGNTIYF.

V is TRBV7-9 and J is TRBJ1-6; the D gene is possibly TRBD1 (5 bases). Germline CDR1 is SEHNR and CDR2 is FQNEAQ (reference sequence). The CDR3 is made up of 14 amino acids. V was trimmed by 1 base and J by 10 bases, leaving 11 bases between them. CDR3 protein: CASSLDGGGSPLHF. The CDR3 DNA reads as TGTGCCAGCAGCTTAGATGGCGGGGGGTCACCCCTCCACTTT.

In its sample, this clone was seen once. DNA of the CDR3: TGTGCCAGCAGTCCACCGGGACAGGGAGGCAATGAGCAGTTCTTC. Translated, it gives CASSPPGQGGNEQFF. V gene TRBV6-5 combines with J gene TRBJ2-1, with 9 bases that match TRBD1. In germline, CDR1 is MNHEY, CDR2 SVGAGI. V was clipped by 5 bases and J by 6 bases; unmatched bases: 8. This CDR3 is built from 15 residues.

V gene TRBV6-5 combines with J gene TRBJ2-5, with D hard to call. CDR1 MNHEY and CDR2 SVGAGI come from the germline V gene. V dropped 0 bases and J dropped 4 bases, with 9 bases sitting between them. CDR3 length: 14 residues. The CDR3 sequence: CASSYSSIRETQYF. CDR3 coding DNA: TGTGCCAGCAGTTACTCGAGCATACGAGAGACCCAGTACTTC.

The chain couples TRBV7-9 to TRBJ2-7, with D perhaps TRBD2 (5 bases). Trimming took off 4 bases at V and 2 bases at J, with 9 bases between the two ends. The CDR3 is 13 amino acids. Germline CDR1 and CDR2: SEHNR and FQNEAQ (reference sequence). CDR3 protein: CASSSGIPYEQYF. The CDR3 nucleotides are TGTGCCAGCAGCTCCGGGATACCCTACGAGCAGTACTTC.

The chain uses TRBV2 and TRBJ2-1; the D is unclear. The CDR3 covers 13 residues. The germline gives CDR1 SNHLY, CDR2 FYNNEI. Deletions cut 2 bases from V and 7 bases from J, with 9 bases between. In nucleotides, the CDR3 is TGTGCCAGCAGTGAAATCTCCCTGAATGAGCAGTTCTTC. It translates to CASSEISLNEQFF.

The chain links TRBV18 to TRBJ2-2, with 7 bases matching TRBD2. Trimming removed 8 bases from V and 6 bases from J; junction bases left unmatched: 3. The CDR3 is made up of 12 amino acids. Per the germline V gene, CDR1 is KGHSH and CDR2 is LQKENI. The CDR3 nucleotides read TGTGCCAGCGACCGGGGGGCCGGGGAGCTGTTTTTT. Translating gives CASDRGAGELFF.

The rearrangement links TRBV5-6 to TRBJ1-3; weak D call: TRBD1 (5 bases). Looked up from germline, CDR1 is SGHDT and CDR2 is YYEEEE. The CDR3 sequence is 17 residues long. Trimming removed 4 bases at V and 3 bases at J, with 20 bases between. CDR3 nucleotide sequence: TGTGCCAGCAGCGCCATTGGGATAGGGGCTTATGGAAACACCATATATTTT. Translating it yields CASSAIGIGAYGNTIYF.

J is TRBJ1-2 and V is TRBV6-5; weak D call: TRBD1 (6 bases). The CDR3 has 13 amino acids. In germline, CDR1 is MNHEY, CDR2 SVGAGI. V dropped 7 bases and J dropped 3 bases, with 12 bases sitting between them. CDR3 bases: TGTGCCAGCATTCCGACAGGATACTATGGCTACACCTTC. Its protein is CASIPTGYYGYTF.

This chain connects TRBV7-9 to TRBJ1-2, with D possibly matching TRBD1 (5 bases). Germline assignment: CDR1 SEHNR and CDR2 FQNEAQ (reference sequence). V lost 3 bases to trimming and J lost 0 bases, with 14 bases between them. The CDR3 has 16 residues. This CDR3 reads CASSLGRGSANYGYTF. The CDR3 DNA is TGTGCCAGCAGCTTGGGGCGGGGCTCAGCTAACTATGGCTACACCTTC.

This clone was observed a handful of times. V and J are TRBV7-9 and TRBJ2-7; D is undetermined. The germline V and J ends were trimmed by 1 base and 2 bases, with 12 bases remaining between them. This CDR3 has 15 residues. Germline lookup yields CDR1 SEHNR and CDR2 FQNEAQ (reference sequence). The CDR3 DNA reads TGTGCCAGCAGCTTAGATGTCAGATTGCCCTACGAGCAGTACGTC. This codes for CASSLDVRLPYEQYV.

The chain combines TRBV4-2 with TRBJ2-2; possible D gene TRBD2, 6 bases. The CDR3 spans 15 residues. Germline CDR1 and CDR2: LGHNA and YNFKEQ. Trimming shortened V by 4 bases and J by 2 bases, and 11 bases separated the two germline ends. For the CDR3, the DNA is TGTGCCAGCAGCCCATGGAGGGATAACACCGGGGAGCTGTTTTTT. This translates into CASSPWRDNTGELFF.

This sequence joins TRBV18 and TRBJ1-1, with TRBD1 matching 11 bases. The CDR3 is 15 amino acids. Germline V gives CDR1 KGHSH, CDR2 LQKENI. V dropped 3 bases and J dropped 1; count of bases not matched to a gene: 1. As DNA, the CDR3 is TGTGCCAGCTCACCTGGGACAGGGGGGAACACTGAAGCTTTCTTT. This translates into CASSPGTGGNTEAFF.

CDR3 sequence reads: CASSLHQGADNEQFF. The CDR3 DNA reads TGTGCCAGCAGTTTACATCAGGGGGCGGACAATGAGCAGTTCTTC. This chain connects TRBV28 to TRBJ2-1, with TRBD1 identical over 8 bases. With 2 bases clipped from V and 5 bases from J, the junction kept 5 bases outside the gene matches. Germline V CDR1 and CDR2: MDHEN, SYDVKM. The CDR3 is 15 residues long.

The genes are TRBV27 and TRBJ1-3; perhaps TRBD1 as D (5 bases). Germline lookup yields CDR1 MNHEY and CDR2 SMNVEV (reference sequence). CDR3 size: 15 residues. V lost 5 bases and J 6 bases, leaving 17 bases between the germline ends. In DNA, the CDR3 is TGTGCCAGCAGTACCTCACGGGGGGTACCAAACACCATATATTTT. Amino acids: CASSTSRGVPNTIYF.

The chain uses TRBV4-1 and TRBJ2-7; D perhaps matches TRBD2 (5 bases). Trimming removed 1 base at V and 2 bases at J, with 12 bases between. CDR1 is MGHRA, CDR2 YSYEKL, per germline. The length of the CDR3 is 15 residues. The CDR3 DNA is TGCGCCAGCAGCCAAGGAGCGGCTCGTACCTACGAGCAGTACTTC. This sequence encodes CASSQGAARTYEQYF.

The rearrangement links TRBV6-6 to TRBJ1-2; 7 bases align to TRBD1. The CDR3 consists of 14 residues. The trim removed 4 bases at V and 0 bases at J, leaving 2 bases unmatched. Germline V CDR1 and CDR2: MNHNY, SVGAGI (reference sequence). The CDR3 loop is CASSFGTANYGYTF. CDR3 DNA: TGTGCCAGCAGTTTCGGGACAGCTAACTATGGCTACACCTTC.

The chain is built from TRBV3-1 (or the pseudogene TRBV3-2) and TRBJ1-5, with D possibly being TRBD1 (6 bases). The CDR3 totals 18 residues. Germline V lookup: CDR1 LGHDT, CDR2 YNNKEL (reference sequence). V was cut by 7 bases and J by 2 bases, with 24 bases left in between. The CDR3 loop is CASTTRGTGISGNQPQHF. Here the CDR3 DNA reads TGTGCCAGCACTACACGGGGCACAGGGATTTCGGGCAATCAGCCCCAGCATTTT.

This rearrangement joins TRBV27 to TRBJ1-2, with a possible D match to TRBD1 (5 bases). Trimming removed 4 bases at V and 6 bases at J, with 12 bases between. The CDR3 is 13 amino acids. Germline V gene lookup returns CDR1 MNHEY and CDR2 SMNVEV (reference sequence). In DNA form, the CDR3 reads TGTGCCAGCAGTTATCTAACAGGCGATGGCTACACCTTC. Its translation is CASSYLTGDGYTF.

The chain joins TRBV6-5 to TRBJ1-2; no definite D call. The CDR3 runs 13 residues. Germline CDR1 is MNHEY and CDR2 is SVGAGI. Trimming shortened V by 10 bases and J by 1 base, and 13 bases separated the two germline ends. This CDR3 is CATRHSVNYGYTF. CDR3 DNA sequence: TGTGCCACCAGACATTCCGTTAACTATGGCTACACCTTC.

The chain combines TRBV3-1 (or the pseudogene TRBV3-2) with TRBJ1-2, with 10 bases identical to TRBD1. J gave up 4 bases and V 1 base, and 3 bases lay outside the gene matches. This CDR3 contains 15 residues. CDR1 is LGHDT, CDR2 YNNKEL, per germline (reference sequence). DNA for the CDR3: TGTGCCAGCAGCCAAGGGACAGGGGGACCCTATGGCTACACCTTC. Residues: CASSQGTGGPYGYTF.

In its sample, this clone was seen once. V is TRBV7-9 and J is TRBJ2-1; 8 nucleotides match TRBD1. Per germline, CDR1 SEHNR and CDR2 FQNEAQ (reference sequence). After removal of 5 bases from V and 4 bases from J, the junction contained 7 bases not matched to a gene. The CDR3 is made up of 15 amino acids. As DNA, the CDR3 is TGTGCCAGCAGCCGACAGGGGAGTTTTTACAATGAGCAGTTCTTC. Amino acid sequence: CASSRQGSFYNEQFF.

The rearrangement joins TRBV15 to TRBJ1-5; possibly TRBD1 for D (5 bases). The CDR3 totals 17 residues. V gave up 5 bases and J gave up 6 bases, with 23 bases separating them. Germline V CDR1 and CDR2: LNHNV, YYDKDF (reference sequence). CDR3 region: CATSLSPVGGGIQPQHF. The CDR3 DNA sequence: TGTGCCACCAGCTTATCTCCAGTGGGGGGGGGAATTCAGCCCCAGCATTTT.

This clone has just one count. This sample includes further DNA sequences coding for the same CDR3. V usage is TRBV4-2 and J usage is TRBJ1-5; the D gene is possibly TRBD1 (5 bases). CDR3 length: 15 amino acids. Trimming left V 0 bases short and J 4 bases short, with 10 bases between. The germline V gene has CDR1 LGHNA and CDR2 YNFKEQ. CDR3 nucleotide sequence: TGTGCCAGCAGCCAAGAGATCCAGGGAAATCAGCCCCAGCATTTT. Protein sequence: CASSQEIQGNQPQHF.

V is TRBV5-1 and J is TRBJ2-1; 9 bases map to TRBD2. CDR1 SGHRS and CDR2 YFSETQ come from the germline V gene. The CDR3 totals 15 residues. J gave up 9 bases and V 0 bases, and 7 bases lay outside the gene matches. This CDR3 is CASSLAAGGHGEQFF. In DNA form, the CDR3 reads TGCGCCAGCAGCTTGGCCGCGGGGGGGCACGGTGAGCAGTTCTTC.

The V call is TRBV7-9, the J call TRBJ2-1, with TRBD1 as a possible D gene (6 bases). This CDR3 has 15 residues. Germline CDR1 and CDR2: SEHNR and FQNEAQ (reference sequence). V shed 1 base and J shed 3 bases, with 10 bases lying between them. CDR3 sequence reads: CASSLGRTVYNEQFF. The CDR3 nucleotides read TGTGCCAGCAGCTTAGGTAGGACAGTCTACAATGAGCAGTTCTTC.

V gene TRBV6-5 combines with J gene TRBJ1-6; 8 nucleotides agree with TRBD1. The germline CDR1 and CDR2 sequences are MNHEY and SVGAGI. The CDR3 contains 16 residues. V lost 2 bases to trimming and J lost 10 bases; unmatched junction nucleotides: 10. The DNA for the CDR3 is TGTGCCAGCAGTTACCTATGGACAGGGAGTGGATCACCCCTCCACTTT. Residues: CASSYLWTGSGSPLHF.

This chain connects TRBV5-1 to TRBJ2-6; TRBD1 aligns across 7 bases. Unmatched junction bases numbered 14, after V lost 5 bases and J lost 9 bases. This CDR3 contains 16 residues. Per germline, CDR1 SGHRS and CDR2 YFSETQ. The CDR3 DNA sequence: TGCGCCAGCAGTCTTCGGTCGGGACAGTCGGGCAACGTCCTGACTTTC. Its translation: CASSLRSGQSGNVLTF.